A single sample is the source of the 15 T cell receptor beta chains below, sequenced in a study of T cell responses to AZD1222 COVID-19 vaccine. Generated by immunoSEQ multiplex PCR, the TCRdb table keeps only in-frame clones and is missing some. The sample lists roughly 130,000 clones, about 86% occurring once. The sample in question was peripheral blood, obtained on day 0 of AZD1222 vaccination. Source of these receptors: an adult in good health.

The chain joins TRBV10-3 to TRBJ2-5; 11 bases agree with TRBD2. Germline trimming cut 0 bases from V and 5 bases from J; bases unmatched to any gene: 11. The CDR3 sequence is 18 residues long. Looked up from germline, CDR1 is ENHRY and CDR2 is SYGVKD. The chain's CDR3 is CAISESIGSGRALETQYF. CDR3 sequence (DNA): TGTGCCATCAGTGAGTCGATCGGTAGCGGGAGGGCTCTGGAGACCCAGTACTTC.

The V and J genes are TRBV6-5 and TRBJ2-5, with 9 bases fitting TRBD1. V gave up 7 bases and J gave up 2 bases; unmatched junction bases: 5. The CDR3 length is 14 residues. The V gene's germline CDR1 is MNHEY and CDR2 SVGAGI. This CDR3 reads CASIRDRGQETQYF. CDR3 nucleotide sequence: TGTGCCAGCATTAGAGACAGGGGGCAAGAGACCCAGTACTTC.

This clone appeared a single time. CDR3 region: CASSPDRATEAFF. CDR3 sequence (DNA): TGTGCCAGCAGCCCCGACAGGGCCACTGAAGCTTTCTTT. This sequence joins TRBV7-2 and TRBJ1-1, with 7 bases fitting TRBD1. The V gene's germline CDR1 is SGHTA and CDR2 FQGNSA. The CDR3 runs to 13 residues. The V and J ends lost 5 bases and 4 bases, in that order; junction bases with no gene match: 4.

The chain employs TRBV7-2 and TRBJ2-1; unclear D gene. V was clipped by 0 bases and J by 9 bases, with 3 bases between them. The CDR3 has 11 residues. CDR1 and CDR2 (germline): SGHTA, FQGNSA. The CDR3 reads CASSLALEQFF. The CDR3 DNA is TGTGCCAGCAGCTTAGCTCTTGAGCAGTTCTTC. Variable domain in full (rest from reference TRBV7-2 and TRBJ2-1): GAGVSQSPSNKVTEKGKDVELRCDPISGHTALYWYRQSLGQGLEFLIYFQGNSAPDKSGLPSDRFSAERTGGSVSTLTIQRTQQEDSAVYLCASSLALEQFFGPGTRLTVL.

The chain couples TRBV5-5 to TRBJ2-3, with D perhaps TRBD1 (5 bases). CDR1 and CDR2 (germline): SGHKS, YYEKEE (reference sequence). The CDR3 length is 14 residues. Trimming pared 5 bases from V and 2 bases from J, leaving 12 bases between. The CDR3 is CASSPDRHTDTQYF. CDR3 nucleotides: TGTGCCAGCAGTCCTGACAGACACACAGATACGCAGTATTTT. Full variable domain (outside the CDR3, taken from reference TRBV5-5 and TRBJ2-3): DAGVTQSPTHLIKTRGQQVTLRCSPISGHKSVSWYQQVLGQGPQFIFQYYEKEERGRGNFPDRFSARQFPNYSSELNVNALLLGDSALYLCASSPDRHTDTQYFGPGTRLTVL.

The chain links TRBV5-4 to TRBJ2-7; 8 positions agree with TRBD1. This CDR3 contains 15 residues. The V gene's germline CDR1 is SGHNT and CDR2 YYREEE (reference sequence). Trimming at V came to 2 bases and at J to 3 bases, leaving 7 bases not matched to a gene. The chain's CDR3 is CASSFGTGPSYEQYF. The DNA of the CDR3 is TGTGCCAGCAGCTTCGGGACAGGACCCAGCTACGAGCAGTACTTC.

This chain uses TRBV7-3 with TRBJ1-1; D remains ambiguous. In germline, CDR1 is SGHTA, CDR2 FQGTGA. This CDR3 is 13 amino acids long. V lost 2 bases and J lost 2, with 6 bases in between. CDR3 DNA sequence: TGTGCCAGCAGCTTACACGGTAACACTGAAGCTTTCTTT. It encodes CASSLHGNTEAFF. Filled out from reference TRBV7-3 and TRBJ1-1, the complete variable domain reads GAGVSQTPSNKVTEKGKYVELRCDPISGHTALYWYRQSLGQGPEFLIYFQGTGAADDSGLPNDRFFAVRPEGSVSTLKIQRTERGDSAVYLCASSLHGNTEAFFGQGTRLTVV.

The chain is built from TRBV28 and TRBJ2-7; TRBD1 aligns across 7 bases. J lost 7 bases, V lost 4 bases, and 13 bases had no gene match. CDR1 and CDR2 (germline): MDHEN, SYDVKM. CDR3 size: 15 residues. CDR3 region: CASSSPREGGREQYF. CDR3 nucleotide sequence: TGTGCCAGCAGTTCCCCCCGGGAAGGGGGCCGGGAGCAGTACTTC.

The chain carries TRBV6-1 and TRBJ1-5, with no clear D. Germline loops: CDR1 MNHNS, CDR2 SASEGT. This CDR3 contains 15 residues. The germline V and J ends were trimmed by 2 bases and 2 bases, with 10 bases remaining between them. CDR3 in amino acids: CASSESGERNQPQHF. The CDR3 nucleotides are TGTGCCAGCAGTGAAAGTGGGGAACGCAATCAGCCCCAGCATTTT.

This chain links TRBV3-1 (or the pseudogene TRBV3-2) with TRBJ1-4; D ambiguous. The V gene's germline CDR1 is LGHDT and CDR2 YNNKEL (reference sequence). V lost 0 bases, J lost 4 bases, and 9 bases lay in between. The CDR3 runs to 15 residues. In nucleotides, the CDR3 is TGTGCCAGCAGCCAAGATCTGAGCATTAATGAAAAACTGTTTTTT. This codes for CASSQDLSINEKLFF.

V is TRBV3-1 (or the pseudogene TRBV3-2) and J is TRBJ1-6; 9 bases fit TRBD1. The CDR3 totals 15 residues. V lost 3 bases and J lost 7; bases outside the gene matches: 4. Germline values: CDR1 LGHDT, CDR2 YNNKEL (reference sequence). CDR3 residues: CASSHGTGPNSPLHF. The CDR3 nucleotides read TGTGCCAGCAGCCACGGGACAGGGCCAAATTCACCCCTCCACTTT.

The V and J genes are TRBV19 and TRBJ1-5; D call uncertain. CDR1 and CDR2 from the germline V gene are LNHDA and SQIVND (reference sequence). Trimming removed 3 bases from V and 0 bases from J, with 12 bases in between. There are 16 residues in the CDR3. For the CDR3, the DNA is TGTGCCAGTAGTATGGCTTCGGCAGTTAGCAATCAGCCCCAGCATTTT. Translating it yields CASSMASAVSNQPQHF. Full variable domain (missing parts from reference TRBV19 and TRBJ1-5): DGGITQSPKYLFRKEGQNVTLSCEQNLNHDAMYWYRQDPGQGLRLIYYSQIVNDFQKGDIAEGYSVSREKKESFPLTVTSAQKNPTAFYLCASSMASAVSNQPQHFGDGTRLSIL.

The rearrangement links TRBV6-5 to TRBJ2-7; D not certain. In germline, CDR1 is MNHEY, CDR2 SVGAGI. CDR3 size: 16 residues. Trimming pared 0 bases from V and 2 bases from J, leaving 14 bases between. Here the CDR3 DNA reads TGTGCCAGCAGTTACTCGAGGCAGAGGAGCACCTACGAGCAGTACTTC. This codes for CASSYSRQRSTYEQYF.

The table lists this clone with a few counts. The rearrangement links TRBV19 to TRBJ1-4, with D perhaps TRBD1 (5 bases). Trimming left V 4 bases short and J 8 bases short, with 14 bases between. The CDR3 loop spans 14 amino acids. Germline CDR1 and CDR2: LNHDA and SQIVND (reference sequence). The CDR3 DNA is TGTGCCAGTAGTACAGGGCGCGTACGAGAAAAACTGTTTTTT. Residues: CASSTGRVREKLFF.

This clone was observed once. V usage is TRBV10-3 and J usage is TRBJ2-5; D is ambiguous. The CDR3 covers 15 residues. Per the germline V gene, CDR1 is ENHRY and CDR2 is SYGVKD. With 0 bases removed from V and 6 bases from J, the gap between germline ends came to 14 bases. The CDR3 nucleotides read TGTGCCATCAGTGAGTCCGGCTCTCCCGGAAAGACCCAGTACTTC. This codes for CAISESGSPGKTQYF.